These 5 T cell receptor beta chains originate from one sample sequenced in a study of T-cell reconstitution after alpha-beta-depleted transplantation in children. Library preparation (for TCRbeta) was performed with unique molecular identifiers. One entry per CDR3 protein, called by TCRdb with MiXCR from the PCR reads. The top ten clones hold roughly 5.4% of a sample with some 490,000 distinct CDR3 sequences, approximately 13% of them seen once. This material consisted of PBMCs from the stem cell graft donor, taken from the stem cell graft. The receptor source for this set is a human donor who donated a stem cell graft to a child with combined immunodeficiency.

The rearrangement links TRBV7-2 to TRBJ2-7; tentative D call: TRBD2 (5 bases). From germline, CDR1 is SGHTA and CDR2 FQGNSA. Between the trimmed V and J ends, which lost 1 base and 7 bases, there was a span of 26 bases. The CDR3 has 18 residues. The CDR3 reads CASSLGPVSLSPGEEQYF. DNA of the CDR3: TGTGCCAGCAGCTTAGGGCCGGTCTCCCTCTCCCCCGGGGAGGAGCAGTACTTC.

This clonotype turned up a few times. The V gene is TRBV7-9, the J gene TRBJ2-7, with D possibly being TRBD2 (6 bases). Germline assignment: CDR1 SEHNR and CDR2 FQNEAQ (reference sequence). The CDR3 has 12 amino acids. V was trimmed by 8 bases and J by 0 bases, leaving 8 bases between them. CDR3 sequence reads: CASGGSSYEQYF. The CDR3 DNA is TGTGCCAGCGGAGGGTCCTCCTACGAGCAGTACTTC. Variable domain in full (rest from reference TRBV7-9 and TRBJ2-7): DTGVSQNPRHKITKRGQNVTFRCDPISEHNRLYWYRQTLGQGPEFLTYFQNEAQLEKSRLLSDRFSAERPKGSFSTLEIQRTEQGDSAMYLCASGGSSYEQYFGPGTRLTVT.

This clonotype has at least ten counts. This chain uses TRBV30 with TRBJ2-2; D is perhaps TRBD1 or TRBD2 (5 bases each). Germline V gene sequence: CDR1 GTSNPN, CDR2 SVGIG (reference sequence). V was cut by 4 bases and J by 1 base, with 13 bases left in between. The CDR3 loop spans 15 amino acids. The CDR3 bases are TGTGCCTGGATACCGGGACCGATGAACACCGGGGAGCTGTTTTTT. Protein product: CAWIPGPMNTGELFF.

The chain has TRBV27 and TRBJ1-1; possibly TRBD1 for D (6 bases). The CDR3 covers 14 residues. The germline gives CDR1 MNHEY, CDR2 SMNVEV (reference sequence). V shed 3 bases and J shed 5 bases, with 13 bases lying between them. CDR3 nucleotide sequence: TGTGCCAGCAGTTTTAAGGGGGTGAGGACTGAAGCTTTCTTT. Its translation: CASSFKGVRTEAFF.

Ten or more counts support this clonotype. The CDR3 loop reads CASSLESKRSEQYF. Here the CDR3 DNA reads TGTGCCAGCAGCTTGGAGTCAAAGAGGTCCGAGCAGTACTTC. The chain links TRBV5-4 to TRBJ2-7; D not certain. The CDR3 covers 14 residues. The germline CDR1 and CDR2 sequences are SGHNT and YYREEE (reference sequence). Trimming removed 0 bases from V and 6 bases from J, with 13 bases in between.